This T cell receptor beta chain was sequenced in a study of vaccination effects on CD4 cells after COVID-19. Looking at the study overall: After expansion with viral peptide pools in the ViraFEST assay, antigen-specific CD4+ T cells were sequenced.

Using immunoSEQ multiplex PCR, the repertoire was profiled, and TCRdb retains in-frame clones only, with some absent. The data contain 70,000 to 85,000 clones, 75% to 80% of them singletons. With respect to this clone: Antigen: not known.

The authors isolated CD4+ T cells after around 9 days of culture. All vaccine recipients tested negative for nucleocapsid antibodies and had never contracted SARS-CoV-2 infection. Each culture had half its medium swapped for IL-2 medium on days 3 and 7. Notes on the study in general: Clones that were induced by infection or by vaccine showed marked contraction late after vaccination.

The V gene lost 8 bases and the J gene lost 4 bases, with 11 bases spanning the gap. This CDR3 has 13 amino acids. Per the germline V gene, CDR1 is LGHDT and CDR2 is YNNKEL (reference sequence). The chain uses TRBV3-1 (or the pseudogene TRBV3-2) and TRBJ2-2; the D call may be TRBD1 or TRBD2 (5 bases each). This sequence was found in a human donor who received a COVID-19 vaccine. The material was CD4+ T cells from PBMCs cultured without peptide, obtained before COVID-19 vaccination. CDR3: CASSGGITGELFF. CDR3 in DNA: TGTGCCAGCTCTGGGGGAATCACCGGGGAGCTGTTTTTT.